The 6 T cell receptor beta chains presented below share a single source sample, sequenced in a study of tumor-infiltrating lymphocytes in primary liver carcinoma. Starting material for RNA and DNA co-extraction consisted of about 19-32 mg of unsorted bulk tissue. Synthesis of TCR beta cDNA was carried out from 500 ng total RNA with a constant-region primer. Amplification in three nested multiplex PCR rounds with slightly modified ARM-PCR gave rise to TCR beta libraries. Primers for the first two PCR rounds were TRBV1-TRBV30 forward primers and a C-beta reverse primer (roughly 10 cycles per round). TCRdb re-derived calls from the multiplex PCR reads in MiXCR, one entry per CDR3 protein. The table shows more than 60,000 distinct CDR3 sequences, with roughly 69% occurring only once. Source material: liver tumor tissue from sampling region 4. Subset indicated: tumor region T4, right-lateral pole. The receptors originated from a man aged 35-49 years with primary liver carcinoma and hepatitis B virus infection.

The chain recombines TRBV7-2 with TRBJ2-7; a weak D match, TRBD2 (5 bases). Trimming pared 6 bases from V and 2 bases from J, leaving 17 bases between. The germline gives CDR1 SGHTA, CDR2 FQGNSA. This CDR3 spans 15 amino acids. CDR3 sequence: CASRPEVGVTYEQYF. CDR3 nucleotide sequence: TGTGCCAGCAGACCTGAGGTGGGAGTTACCTACGAGCAGTACTTC.

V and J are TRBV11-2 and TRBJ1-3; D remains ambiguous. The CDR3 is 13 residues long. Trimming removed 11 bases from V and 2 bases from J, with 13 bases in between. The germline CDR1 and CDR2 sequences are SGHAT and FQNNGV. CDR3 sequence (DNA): TGTGCCTCAGCTTGGGGAGCTGGAAACACCATATATTTT. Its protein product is CASAWGAGNTIYF.

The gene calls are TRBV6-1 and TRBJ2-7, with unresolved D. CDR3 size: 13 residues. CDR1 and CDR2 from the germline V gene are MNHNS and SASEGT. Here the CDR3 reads CAGGEWVFYEQYF. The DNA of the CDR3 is TGTGCTGGCGGTGAATGGGTTTTCTACGAGCAGTACTTC.

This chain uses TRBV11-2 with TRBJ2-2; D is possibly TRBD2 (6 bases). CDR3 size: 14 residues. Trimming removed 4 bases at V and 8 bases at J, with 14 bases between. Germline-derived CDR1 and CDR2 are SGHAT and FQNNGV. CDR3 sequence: CASSSSTSSGELFF. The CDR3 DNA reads TGTGCCAGCAGCTCCTCTACTAGCTCTGGGGAGCTGTTTTTT.

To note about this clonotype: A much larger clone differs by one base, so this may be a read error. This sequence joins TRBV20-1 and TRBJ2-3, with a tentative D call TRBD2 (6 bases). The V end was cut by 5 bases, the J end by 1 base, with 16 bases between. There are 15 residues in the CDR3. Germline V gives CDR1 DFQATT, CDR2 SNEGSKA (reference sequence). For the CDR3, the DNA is TGCAGTGCTGTCGTTCGGGAGAAGGGCACAGATACGCAGTATTTT. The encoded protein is CSAVVREKGTDTQYF.

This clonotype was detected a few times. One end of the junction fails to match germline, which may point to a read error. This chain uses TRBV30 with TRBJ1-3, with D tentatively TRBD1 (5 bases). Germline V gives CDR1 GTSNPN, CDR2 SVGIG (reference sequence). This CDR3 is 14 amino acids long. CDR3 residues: CAWESGAEGNNIYF. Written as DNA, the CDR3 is TGTGCCTGGGAGTCCGGGGCGGAGGGAAACAACATATATTTT.